The 21 T cell receptor beta chains below come from one sample, sequenced in a study of cytomegalovirus exposure and HLA in healthy donors. PCR was performed using 60 Vbeta and 13 Jbeta primers. Using immunoSEQ multiplex PCR, the repertoire was profiled, and TCRdb retains in-frame clones only, with some absent. Here the sample spans more than 100,000 clones, 75% to 90% being singletons. Sequencing was done on a sample of PBMCs. These receptors came from a man between 40 and 49 years old in good health and CMV-seronegative.

As to this clone: Additional DNA sequences in this sample encode the identical CDR3. The CDR3 loop reads CASSLEVSGRSYNEQFF. DNA for the CDR3: TGTGCCAGCAGCTTGGAAGTTAGCGGGAGGTCCTACAATGAGCAGTTCTTC. V is TRBV5-6 and J is TRBJ2-1; 10 bases are shared with TRBD2. The ends lost 0 bases at V and 1 base at J; junction bases unmatched: 4. Germline-derived CDR1 and CDR2 are SGHDT and YYEEEE. CDR3 length: 17 amino acids.

V usage is TRBV7-3 and J usage is TRBJ1-3, with a tentative D call TRBD1 (6 bases). CDR3 size: 15 residues. V lost 2 bases, J lost 2 bases, and 10 bases lay in between. Germline lookup yields CDR1 SGHTA and CDR2 FQGTGA. The CDR3 loop reads CASSLQGLAGNTIYF. CDR3 DNA sequence: TGTGCCAGCAGCTTACAGGGGCTCGCTGGAAACACCATATATTTT.

The J gene is TRBJ2-4, the V gene TRBV4-1, with D possibly matching TRBD1 (7 bases). V dropped 1 base and J dropped 1 base, with 17 bases sitting between them. The CDR3 has 18 residues. The germline V gene encodes CDR1 MGHRA and CDR2 YSYEKL. The CDR3 DNA reads TGCGCCAGCAGCCAAGGATTTCAGACAGGGAGGGCCAAAAACATTCAGTACTTC. This gives the protein CASSQGFQTGRAKNIQYF.

This sequence joins TRBV7-2 and TRBJ2-3; a possible D gene is TRBD2 (6 bases). The CDR3 extends over 16 amino acids. Trimming cost V 0 bases and J 5 bases, with 15 bases left between them. The germline V gene encodes CDR1 SGHTA and CDR2 FQGNSA. This CDR3 is CASSLATALGGDTQYF. The CDR3 DNA sequence: TGTGCCAGCAGCTTAGCGACAGCTCTGGGGGGAGATACGCAGTATTTT. The full variable domain, its missing parts supplied by reference TRBV7-2 and TRBJ2-3, is GAGVSQSPSNKVTEKGKDVELRCDPISGHTALYWYRQSLGQGLEFLIYFQGNSAPDKSGLPSDRFSAERTGGSVSTLTIQRTQQEDSAVYLCASSLATALGGDTQYFGPGTRLTVL.

The rearrangement joins TRBV12-5 to TRBJ1-5, with 10 bases fitting TRBD1. Germline CDR1 reads LGHNT; CDR2 reads FRNRAP. The CDR3 is 14 residues long. The J segment lost 4 bases and the V segment lost 5 bases, leaving 2 bases of the junction unmatched. CDR3 bases: TGTGCTAGTGGTCCGGACAGGGGGAATCAGCCCCAGCATTTT. It specifies CASGPDRGNQPQHF.

This sequence joins TRBV7-9 and TRBJ2-1; the match to TRBD1 covers 7 bases. The junction had 2 bases not matched to a gene; V was cut back by 5 bases and J by 7 bases. Germline CDR1 is SEHNR and CDR2 is FQNEAQ (reference sequence). This CDR3 is built from 12 residues. CDR3 nucleotide sequence: TGTGCCAGCAGCCGACAGGGTAATGAGCAGTTCTTC. Protein sequence: CASSRQGNEQFF.

This rearrangement joins TRBV5-6 to TRBJ1-2; possibly TRBD1 for D (6 bases). Germline V gene lookup returns CDR1 SGHDT and CDR2 YYEEEE. Trimming cost V 3 bases and J 8 bases, with 11 bases left between them. The length of the CDR3 is 12 residues. The CDR3 protein is CASSSGVGGYTF. CDR3 sequence (DNA): TGTGCCAGCAGCTCAGGGGTAGGGGGCTACACCTTC.

This clone was seen just once. The chain joins TRBV19 to TRBJ1-4, with 9 bases that match TRBD1. The CDR3 loop spans 17 amino acids. Germline assignment: CDR1 LNHDA and CDR2 SQIVND (reference sequence). The J segment lost 8 bases and the V segment lost 6 bases, leaving 16 bases of the junction unmatched. Written as DNA, the CDR3 is TGTGCCAGTAGGGGGGACGGAAACAGGGGGCGAGGAGAAAAACTGTTTTTT. Its protein is CASRGDGNRGRGEKLFF.

This clone was seen more than once but under ten times. The rearrangement links TRBV14 to TRBJ2-5; the D gene is possibly TRBD1 (6 bases). Gene TRBJ2-7 matches the end of the DNA better, so the J call may be wrong. This CDR3 region has 13 residues. Germline CDR1 reads SGHDN; CDR2 reads FVKESK. The CDR3 sequence: CASSLQGPYEQYF. The CDR3 bases are TGTGCCAGCAGCCTACAGGGCCCCTACGAGCAGTACTTC.

The genes are TRBV30 and TRBJ2-1; 7 bases agree with TRBD1. The trim removed 1 base at V and 5 bases at J, leaving 2 bases unmatched. Germline values: CDR1 GTSNPN, CDR2 SVGIG (reference sequence). The CDR3 totals 13 residues. The CDR3 sequence is CAWSGQGNNEQFF. As DNA, the CDR3 is TGTGCCTGGAGTGGACAGGGAAACAATGAGCAGTTCTTC.

The chain is built from TRBV7-2 and TRBJ2-7, with 11 bases that match TRBD2. Germline V lookup: CDR1 SGHTA, CDR2 FQGNSA. This CDR3 region has 15 residues. After removal of 5 bases from V and 1 base from J, the junction contained 4 bases not matched to a gene. The CDR3 nucleotides are TGTGCCAGCAGCCAGACTAGCGGGACTTCCTACGAGCAGTACTTC. This codes for CASSQTSGTSYEQYF. Combining the CDR3 with reference TRBV7-2 and TRBJ2-7 gives the whole variable domain GAGVSQSPSNKVTEKGKDVELRCDPISGHTALYWYRQSLGQGLEFLIYFQGNSAPDKSGLPSDRFSAERTGGSVSTLTIQRTQQEDSAVYLCASSQTSGTSYEQYFGPGTRLTVT.

This chain links TRBV2 with TRBJ1-1; 9 bases agree with TRBD1. Trimming removed 5 bases from V and 5 bases from J; junction bases left unmatched: 15. CDR1 SNHLY and CDR2 FYNNEI come from the germline V gene. The CDR3 is 17 amino acids. The CDR3 DNA follows: TGTGCCAGCAGTACGGCTGACAGGGGGAGGGTCAGGACTGAAGCTTTCTTT. This translates into CASSTADRGRVRTEAFF.

J is TRBJ1-2 and V is TRBV7-9; D unresolved. The CDR3 runs 18 residues. Germline CDR1 reads SEHNR; CDR2 reads FQNEAQ (reference sequence). V was clipped by 5 bases and J by 0 bases, with 22 bases between them. CDR3 region: CASSPAPSEAGPNYGYTF. In DNA, the CDR3 is TGTGCCAGCAGCCCAGCCCCTAGCGAGGCCGGTCCTAACTATGGCTACACCTTC.

This sequence joins TRBV5-4 and TRBJ1-2; 7 bases map to TRBD1. The CDR3 has 12 residues. The J segment lost 6 bases and the V segment lost 5 bases, leaving 4 bases of the junction unmatched. CDR1 is SGHNT, CDR2 YYREEE, per germline (reference sequence). CDR3 in DNA: TGTGCCAGCAGTCCCGGGACAGATGGCTACACCTTC. This translates into CASSPGTDGYTF.

The rearrangement joins TRBV11-3 to TRBJ2-7, with TRBD1 as a possible D gene (6 bases). The V gene's germline CDR1 is SGHNT and CDR2 YENEEA. V lost 1 base, J lost 0 bases, and 13 bases lay in between. This CDR3 is built from 16 residues. DNA of the CDR3: TGTGCCAGCAGCTTAGGAGGGGGTGAAGCCTCCTACGAGCAGTACTTC. As protein: CASSLGGGEASYEQYF.

The chain's CDR3 is CASSPGTVYGYTF. The CDR3 nucleotides read TGTGCCAGCTCCCCCGGGACAGTCTATGGCTACACCTTC. The V call is TRBV19, the J call TRBJ1-2; 7 nucleotides line up with TRBD1. V lost 9 bases and J lost 4; bases outside the gene matches: 8. This CDR3 comprises 13 residues. In germline, CDR1 is LNHDA, CDR2 SQIVND (reference sequence). Filled out from reference TRBV19 and TRBJ1-2, the complete variable domain reads DGGITQSPKYLFRKEGQNVTLSCEQNLNHDAMYWYRQDPGQGLRLIYYSQIVNDFQKGDIAEGYSVSREKKESFPLTVTSAQKNPTAFYLCASSPGTVYGYTFGSGTRLTVV.

The V gene is TRBV5-1, the J gene TRBJ1-1; D remains ambiguous. The CDR3 runs 13 residues. Germline V gene lookup returns CDR1 SGHRS and CDR2 YFSETQ. V lost 0 bases to trimming and J lost 3 bases, with 6 bases between them. This CDR3 reads CASSLAPHTEAFF. In DNA, the CDR3 is TGCGCCAGCAGCTTGGCTCCTCACACTGAAGCTTTCTTT. Looking up the rest from reference TRBV5-1 and TRBJ1-1 gives the full variable domain: KAGVTQTPRYLIKTRGQQVTLSCSPISGHRSVSWYQQTPGQGLQFLFEYFSETQRNKGNFPGRFSGRQFSNSRSEMNVSTLELGDSALYLCASSLAPHTEAFFGQGTRLTVV.

In its sample, this clone was seen a few times. This chain links TRBV29-1 with TRBJ2-3; D perhaps matches TRBD1 (6 bases). The CDR3 length is 14 residues. The germline gives CDR1 SQVTM, CDR2 ANQGSEA. The V gene lost 4 bases and the J gene lost 0 bases, with 11 bases spanning the gap. The DNA for the CDR3 is TGCAGCGTTGGAACAGGGCGCAGCACAGATACGCAGTATTTT. Translating gives CSVGTGRSTDTQYF.

V usage is TRBV5-1 and J usage is TRBJ1-6; 8 nucleotides line up with TRBD1. V was pared by 4 bases and J by 8 bases, with 8 bases of the junction left unmatched. Germline V gene lookup returns CDR1 SGHRS and CDR2 YFSETQ. The CDR3 is made up of 15 amino acids. The CDR3 DNA reads as TGCGCCAGCAGCCCGACAGGGGCCGGGGATTCACCCCTCCACTTT. It translates to CASSPTGAGDSPLHF. Full variable domain (rest looked up from reference TRBV5-1 and TRBJ1-6): KAGVTQTPRYLIKTRGQQVTLSCSPISGHRSVSWYQQTPGQGLQFLFEYFSETQRNKGNFPGRFSGRQFSNSRSEMNVSTLELGDSALYLCASSPTGAGDSPLHFGNGTRLTVT.

The table lists this clone with a few counts. This sequence joins TRBV15 and TRBJ1-5; no definite D call. The V gene lost 3 bases and the J gene lost 1 base, with 7 bases spanning the gap. The CDR3 is 14 amino acids. Germline-derived CDR1 and CDR2 are LNHNV and YYDKDF (reference sequence). The CDR3 sequence is CATSSVGSNQPQHF. The CDR3 bases are TGTGCCACCAGCAGTGTCGGGAGCAATCAGCCCCAGCATTTT.

V usage is TRBV4-1 and J usage is TRBJ1-1, with D possibly TRBD1 on 5 matching bases. Germline V lookup: CDR1 MGHRA, CDR2 YSYEKL. Trimming stripped 0 bases from V and 0 bases from J, with 8 bases between. The CDR3 loop spans 15 amino acids. In DNA form, the CDR3 reads TGCGCCAGCAGCCAAGATTCAGGGTTGAACACTGAAGCTTTCTTT. This gives the protein CASSQDSGLNTEAFF.